This T cell receptor beta chain is drawn from a study of early T cells in non-severe SARS-CoV-2 infection. V was pared by 7 bases and J by 8 bases, with 14 bases between. The CDR3 contains 13 residues. Germline assignment: CDR1 SGHTA and CDR2 FQGNSA. TCRdb analysed the 5' RACE reads with MiXCR anew, one entry per CDR3 protein. This sample has tens of thousands of distinct CDR3 sequences; approximately 15% occur once, and the top ten carry 5.5% to 7%. This clonotype showed up many times. The rearrangement links TRBV7-2 to TRBJ2-2; D is unresolved. Input material: whole blood. The sequence derives from an adult who was a healthcare worker with PCR-confirmed SARS-CoV-2 infection or an uninfected control (not recorded which). The CDR3 loop is CASTVGWGGELFF. The CDR3 DNA reads TGTGCCAGCACCGTAGGATGGGGAGGGGAGCTGTTTTTT.